This is a list of T cell receptor beta chains from one sample in a study of T cell repertoires in cytomegalovirus infection. Each CDR3 protein is one row after TCRdb ran MiXCR on the reads. The table shows around 130,000 distinct CDR3 sequences, with 20% to 30% occurring only once. Antigens for these TCRs are unknown. The sequenced material came from PBMCs, sequenced either directly or after in vitro stimulation (not recorded which). These receptor sequences come from a human donor in good health (CMV status not recorded). Some clones in this sample may be carry-over from other donors' samples. Each CDR3 is given with its conserved first and last residue. Expanded clones get a size class; other rows say once, few or many, or leave the size out.

v_call	j_call	clone_size	cdr3_aa
TRBV10-3	TRBJ2-1	few	CAISAMVAGGWYNEQFF
TRBV15	TRBJ2-5	.	CATSWGQKETQYF
TRBV5-6	TRBJ1-1	few	CASSLWGRQTHTEAFF
TRBV30	TRBJ1-5	.	CAWSPLNNQPQHF
TRBV6-5	TRBJ2-3	.	CASSYVASSTDTQYF
TRBV10-3	TRBJ2-7	few	CAISGGQGSYEQYF
TRBV28	TRBJ1-2	.	CASSTGGSMDYGYTF
TRBV11-2	TRBJ1-2	.	CASSLGLTNYGYTF
TRBV6-2/TRBV6-3	TRBJ2-3	few	CASSRGLAGRGADTQYF
TRBV20-1	TRBJ2-3	.	CSAAVGSTDTQYF
TRBV11-2	TRBJ1-2	few	CASSLGDANYGYTF
TRBV2	TRBJ2-3	.	CASQLWRASPYF
TRBV7-6	TRBJ2-7	many	CASSPNRYRAPYEQYF
TRBV13	TRBJ2-6	.	CASSPNPLGANVLTF
TRBV28	TRBJ1-3	.	CASSSYRGKGGNTIYF
TRBV12-3/TRBV12-4	TRBJ2-1	.	CASSFPFTLDSYNEQFF
TRBV7-2	TRBJ2-5	many	CASSLHTQFGTQYF
TRBV7-9	TRBJ2-1	few	CASSLVQGSVAEQFF
TRBV10-3	TRBJ2-5	few	CAISEVAEPSKTQYF
TRBV5-1	TRBJ2-2	.	CASQTGGATGELFF
TRBV4-3	TRBJ2-1	few	CASSQTSDRSYNEQFF
TRBV19	TRBJ2-1	.	CASSIVRGRQFF
TRBV4-3	TRBJ1-2	.	CASSQEVWGRAIGGYTF